The sequence of this T cell receptor (beta chain) was determined in a study of CD8+CD57+ T cells in acquired aplastic anemia. There are 17 residues in the CDR3. J lost 5 bases, V lost 4 bases, and 12 bases had no gene match. Germline CDR1 and CDR2: MDHEN and SYDVKM. The template for TCR beta VDJ and CDR3 sequence profiling was genomic DNA. TCRdb called the reads again in MiXCR, with one record for every CDR3 protein. The sample yields approximately 200,000 distinct CDR3 sequences, around 50% seen once. In patients chosen for sequencing, flow cytometry had shown CD8+CD57+ cell expansion. Every one of the patients had aplastic anemia (severe, acquired).

The TCR originated in a human donor with aplastic anemia. Source material: sorted CD4+, CD8+, or CD8+CD57+ T cells (not recorded which) from PBMCs. The genes are TRBV28 and TRBJ2-1; 9 bases align to TRBD1. For the CDR3, the DNA is TGTGCCAGCAGTTCAGGTATCGGGACAGGGAATAACAATGAGCAGTTCTTC. This sequence encodes CASSSGIGTGNNNEQFF.